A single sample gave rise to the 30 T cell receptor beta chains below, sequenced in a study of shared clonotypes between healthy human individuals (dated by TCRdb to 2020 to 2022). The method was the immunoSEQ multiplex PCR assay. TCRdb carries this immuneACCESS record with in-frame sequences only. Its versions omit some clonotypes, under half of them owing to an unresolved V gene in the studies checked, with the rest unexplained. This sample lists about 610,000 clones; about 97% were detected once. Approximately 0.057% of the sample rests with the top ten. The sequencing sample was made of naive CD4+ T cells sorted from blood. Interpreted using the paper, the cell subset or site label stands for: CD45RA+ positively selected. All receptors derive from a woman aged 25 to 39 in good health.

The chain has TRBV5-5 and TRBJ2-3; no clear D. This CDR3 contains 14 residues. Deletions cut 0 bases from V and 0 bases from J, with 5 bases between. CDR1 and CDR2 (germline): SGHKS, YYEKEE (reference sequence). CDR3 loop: CASSLGYSTDTQYF. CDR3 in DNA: TGTGCCAGCAGCTTGGGCTATAGCACAGATACGCAGTATTTT.

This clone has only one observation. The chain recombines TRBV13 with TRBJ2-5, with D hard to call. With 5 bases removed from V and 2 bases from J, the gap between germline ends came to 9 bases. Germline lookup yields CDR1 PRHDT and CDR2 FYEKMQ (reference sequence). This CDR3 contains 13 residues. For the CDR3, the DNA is TGTGCCAGCAGCGCGTTGGGGCAAGAGACCCAGTACTTC. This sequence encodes CASSALGQETQYF. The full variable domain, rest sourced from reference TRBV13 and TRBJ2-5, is AAGVIQSPRHLIKEKRETATLKCYPIPRHDTVYWYQQGPGQDPQFLISFYEKMQSDKGSIPDRFSAQQFSDYHSELNMSSLELGDSALYFCASSALGQETQYFGPGTRLLVL.

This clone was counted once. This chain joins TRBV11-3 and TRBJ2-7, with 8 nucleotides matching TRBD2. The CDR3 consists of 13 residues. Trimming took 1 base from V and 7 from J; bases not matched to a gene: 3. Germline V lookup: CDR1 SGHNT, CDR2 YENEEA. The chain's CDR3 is CASSLGREGEQYF. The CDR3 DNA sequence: TGTGCCAGCAGCTTAGGCCGGGAGGGGGAGCAGTACTTC.

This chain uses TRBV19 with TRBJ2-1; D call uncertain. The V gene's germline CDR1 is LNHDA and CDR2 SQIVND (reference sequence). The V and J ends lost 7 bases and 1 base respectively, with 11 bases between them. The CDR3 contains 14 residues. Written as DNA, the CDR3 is TGTGCCAGTACACGGCCCGGATCCTACAATGAGCAGTTCTTC. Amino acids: CASTRPGSYNEQFF.

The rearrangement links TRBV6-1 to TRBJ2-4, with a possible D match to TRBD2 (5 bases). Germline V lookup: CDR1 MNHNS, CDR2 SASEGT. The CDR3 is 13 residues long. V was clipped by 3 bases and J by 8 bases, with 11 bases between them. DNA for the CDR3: TGTGCCAGCAGTGACTACCCCGGGGACATTCAGTACTTC. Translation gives CASSDYPGDIQYF.

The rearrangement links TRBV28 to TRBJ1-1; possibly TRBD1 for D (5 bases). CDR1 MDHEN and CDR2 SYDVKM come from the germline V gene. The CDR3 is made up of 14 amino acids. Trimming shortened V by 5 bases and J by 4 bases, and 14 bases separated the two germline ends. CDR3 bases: TGTGCCAGCAGTACCCAGCGTGGGGCCACTGAAGCTTTCTTT. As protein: CASSTQRGATEAFF.

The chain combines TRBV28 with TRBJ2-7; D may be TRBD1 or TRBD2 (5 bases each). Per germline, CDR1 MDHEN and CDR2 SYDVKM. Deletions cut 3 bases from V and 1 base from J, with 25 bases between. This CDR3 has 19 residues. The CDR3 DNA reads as TGTGCCAGCAGTTTTTGGGGTCTGGGAGCAGGGCGAGTTTCCTACGAGCAGTACTTC. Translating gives CASSFWGLGAGRVSYEQYF.

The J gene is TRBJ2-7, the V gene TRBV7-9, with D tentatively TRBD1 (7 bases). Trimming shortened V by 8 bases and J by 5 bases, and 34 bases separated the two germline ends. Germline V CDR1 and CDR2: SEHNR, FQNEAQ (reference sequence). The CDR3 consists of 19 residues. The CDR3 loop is CASRPPRQGGRDATHEQYF. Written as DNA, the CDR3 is TGTGCCAGCCGCCCTCCTCGACAGGGAGGAAGGGACGCCACCCACGAGCAGTACTTC. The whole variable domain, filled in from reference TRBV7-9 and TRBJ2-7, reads DTGVSQNPRHKITKRGQNVTFRCDPISEHNRLYWYRQTLGQGPEFLTYFQNEAQLEKSRLLSDRFSAERPKGSFSTLEIQRTEQGDSAMYLCASRPPRQGGRDATHEQYFGPGTRLTVT.

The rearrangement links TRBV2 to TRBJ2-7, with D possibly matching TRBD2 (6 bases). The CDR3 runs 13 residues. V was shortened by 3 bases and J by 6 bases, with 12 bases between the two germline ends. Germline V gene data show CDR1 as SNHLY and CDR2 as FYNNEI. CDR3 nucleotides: TGTGCCAGCAGTGACCAGGGACTTGTCGAGCAGTACTTC. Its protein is CASSDQGLVEQYF.

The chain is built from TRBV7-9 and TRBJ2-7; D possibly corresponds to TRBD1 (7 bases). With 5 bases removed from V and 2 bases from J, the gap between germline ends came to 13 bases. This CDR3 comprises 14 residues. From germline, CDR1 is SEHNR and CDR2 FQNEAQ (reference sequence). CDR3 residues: CASSRGTETYEQYF. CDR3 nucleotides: TGTGCCAGCAGCCGCGGGACAGAAACCTACGAGCAGTACTTC.

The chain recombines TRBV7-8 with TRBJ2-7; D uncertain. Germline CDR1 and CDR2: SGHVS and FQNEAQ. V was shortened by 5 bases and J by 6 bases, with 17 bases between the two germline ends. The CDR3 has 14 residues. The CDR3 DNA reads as TGTGCCAGCAGCCCGGACCTCCGTAGGACCGAGCAGTACTTC. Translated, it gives CASSPDLRRTEQYF.

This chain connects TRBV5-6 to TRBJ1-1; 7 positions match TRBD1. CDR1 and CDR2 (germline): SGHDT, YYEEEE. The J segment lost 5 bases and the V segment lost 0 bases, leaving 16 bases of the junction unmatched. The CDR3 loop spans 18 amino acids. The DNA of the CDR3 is TGTGCCAGCAGCTTGGAAGGGACAGAGTATTTTTTTCGTACTGAAGCTTTCTTT. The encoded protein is CASSLEGTEYFFRTEAFF.

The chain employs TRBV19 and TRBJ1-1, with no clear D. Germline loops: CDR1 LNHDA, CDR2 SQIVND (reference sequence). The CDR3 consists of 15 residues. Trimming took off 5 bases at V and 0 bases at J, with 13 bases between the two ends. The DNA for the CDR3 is TGTGCCAGTAGTTTTGACCGGAAAATGAACACTGAAGCTTTCTTT. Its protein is CASSFDRKMNTEAFF.

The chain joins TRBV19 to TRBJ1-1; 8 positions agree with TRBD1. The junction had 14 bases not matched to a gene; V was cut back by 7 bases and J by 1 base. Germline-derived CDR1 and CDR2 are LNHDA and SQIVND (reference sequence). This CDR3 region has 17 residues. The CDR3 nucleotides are TGTGCCAGTACCACCTCCCCTTGGACAGGGCCGAACACTGAAGCTTTCTTT. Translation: CASTTSPWTGPNTEAFF.

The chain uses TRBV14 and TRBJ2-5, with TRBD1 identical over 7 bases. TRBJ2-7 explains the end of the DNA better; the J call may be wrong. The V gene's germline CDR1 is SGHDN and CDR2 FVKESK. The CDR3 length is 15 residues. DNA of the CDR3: TGTGCCAGCAGCCAAGTAGGCAGGGGGTCCTACGAGCAGTACTTC. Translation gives CASSQVGRGSYEQYF.

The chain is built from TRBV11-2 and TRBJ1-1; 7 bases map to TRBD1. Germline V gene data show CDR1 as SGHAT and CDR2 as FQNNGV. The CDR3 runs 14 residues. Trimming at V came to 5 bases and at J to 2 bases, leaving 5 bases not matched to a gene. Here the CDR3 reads CASSPGTVNTEAFF. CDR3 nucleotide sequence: TGTGCCAGCAGCCCCGGGACAGTTAACACTGAAGCTTTCTTT. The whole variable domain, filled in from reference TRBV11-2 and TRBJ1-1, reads EAGVAQSPRYKIIEKRQSVAFWCNPISGHATLYWYQQILGQGPKLLIQFQNNGVVDDSQLPKDRFSAERLKGVDSTLKIQPAKLEDSAVYLCASSPGTVNTEAFFGQGTRLTVV.

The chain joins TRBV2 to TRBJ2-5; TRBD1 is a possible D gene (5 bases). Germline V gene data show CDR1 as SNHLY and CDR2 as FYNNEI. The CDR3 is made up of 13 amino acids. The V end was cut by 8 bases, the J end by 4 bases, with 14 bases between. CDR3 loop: CASERGHTETQYF. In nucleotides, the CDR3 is TGTGCCAGCGAAAGGGGCCACACAGAGACCCAGTACTTC.

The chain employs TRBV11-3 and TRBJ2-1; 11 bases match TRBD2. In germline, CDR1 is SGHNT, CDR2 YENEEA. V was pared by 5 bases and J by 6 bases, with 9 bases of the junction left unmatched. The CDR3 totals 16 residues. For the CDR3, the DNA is TGTGCCAGCAGCCGAGGCACTAGCGGGGGTATCAATGAGCAGTTCTTC. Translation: CASSRGTSGGINEQFF. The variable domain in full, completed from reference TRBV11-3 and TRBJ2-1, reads EAGVVQSPRYKIIEKKQPVAFWCNPISGHNTLYWYLQNLGQGPELLIRYENEEAVDDSQLPKDRFSAERLKGVDSTLKIQPAELGDSAVYLCASSRGTSGGINEQFFGPGTRLTVL.

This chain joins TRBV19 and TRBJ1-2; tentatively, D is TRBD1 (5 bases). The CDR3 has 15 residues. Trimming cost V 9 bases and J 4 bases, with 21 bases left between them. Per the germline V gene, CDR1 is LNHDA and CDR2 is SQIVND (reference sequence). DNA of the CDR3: TGTGCCAGCATTCGGGACTCAAACGTCGGCTATGGCTACACCTTC. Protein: CASIRDSNVGYGYTF.

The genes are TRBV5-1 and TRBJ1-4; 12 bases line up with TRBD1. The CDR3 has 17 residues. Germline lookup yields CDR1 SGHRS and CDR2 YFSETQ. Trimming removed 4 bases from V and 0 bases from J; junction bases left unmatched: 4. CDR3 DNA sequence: TGCGCCAGCAGCACGGGACAGGGGGCAGCAACTAATGAAAAACTGTTTTTT. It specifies CASSTGQGAATNEKLFF.

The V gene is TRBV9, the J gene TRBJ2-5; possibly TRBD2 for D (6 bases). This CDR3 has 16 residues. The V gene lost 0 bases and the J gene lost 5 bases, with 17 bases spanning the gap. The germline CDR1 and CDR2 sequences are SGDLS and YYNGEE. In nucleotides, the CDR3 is TGTGCCAGCAGCGTAGCGGGGTACGGGAGCTCGGAGACCCAGTACTTC. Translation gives CASSVAGYGSSETQYF.

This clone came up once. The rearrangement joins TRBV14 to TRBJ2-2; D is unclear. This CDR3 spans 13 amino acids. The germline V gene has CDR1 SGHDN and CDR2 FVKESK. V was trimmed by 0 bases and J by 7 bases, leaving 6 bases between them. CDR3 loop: CASSQDRSGELFF. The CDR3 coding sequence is TGTGCCAGCAGCCAAGATCGGAGCGGGGAGCTGTTTTTT.

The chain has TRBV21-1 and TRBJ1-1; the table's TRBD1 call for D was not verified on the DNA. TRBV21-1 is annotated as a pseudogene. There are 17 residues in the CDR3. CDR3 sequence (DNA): TGTGCCAGCAGCCCCTTTCTGACAGATCTAAGGGACACTGAAGCTTTCTTT. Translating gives CASSPFLTDLRDTEAFF.

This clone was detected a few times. The CDR3 reads CASRLALLANNEQFF. CDR3 bases: TGTGCCAGTAGGCTGGCCCTGCTTGCCAACAATGAGCAGTTCTTC. This sequence joins TRBV19 and TRBJ2-1; the D is unclear. V lost 6 bases and J lost 5, with 17 bases in between. The length of the CDR3 is 15 residues. Germline CDR1 LNHDA, CDR2 SQIVND (reference sequence).

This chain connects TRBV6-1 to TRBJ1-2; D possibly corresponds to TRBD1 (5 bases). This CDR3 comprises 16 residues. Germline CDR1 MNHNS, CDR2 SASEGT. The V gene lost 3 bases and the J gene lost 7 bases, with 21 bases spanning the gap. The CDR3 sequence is CASSDTPGTGLGGYTF. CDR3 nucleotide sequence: TGTGCCAGCAGTGACACCCCAGGGACCGGGTTGGGTGGCTACACCTTC.

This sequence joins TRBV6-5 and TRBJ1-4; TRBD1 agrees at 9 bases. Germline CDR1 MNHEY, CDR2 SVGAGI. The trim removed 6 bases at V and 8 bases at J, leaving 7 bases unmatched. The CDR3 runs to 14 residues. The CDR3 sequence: CASSLDRGAEKLFF. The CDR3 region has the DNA TGTGCCAGCAGCTTGGACAGGGGCGCGGAAAAACTGTTTTTT.

The CDR3 bases are TGTGCCTGGAGTGGCCCGGACAGCCAAGCTTTCTTT. Translating it yields CAWSGPDSQAFF. The chain has TRBV30 and TRBJ1-1; the D gene is possibly TRBD1 (6 bases). The ends were cut back, 1 base at V and 9 bases at J, with 12 bases in the middle. The germline CDR1 and CDR2 sequences are GTSNPN and SVGIG (reference sequence). The CDR3 covers 12 residues. The full variable domain, its missing parts supplied by reference TRBV30 and TRBJ1-1, is SQTIHQWPATLVQPVGSPLSLECTVEGTSNPNLYWYRQAAGRGLQLLFYSVGIGQISSEVPQNLSASRPQDRQFILSSKKLLLSDSGFYLCAWSGPDSQAFFGQGTRLTVV.

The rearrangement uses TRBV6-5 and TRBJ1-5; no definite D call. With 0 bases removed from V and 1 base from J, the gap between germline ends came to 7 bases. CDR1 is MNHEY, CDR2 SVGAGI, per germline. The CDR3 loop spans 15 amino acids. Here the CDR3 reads CASSYSGASNQPQHF. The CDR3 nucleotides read TGTGCCAGCAGTTACTCTGGTGCGAGCAATCAGCCCCAGCATTTT.

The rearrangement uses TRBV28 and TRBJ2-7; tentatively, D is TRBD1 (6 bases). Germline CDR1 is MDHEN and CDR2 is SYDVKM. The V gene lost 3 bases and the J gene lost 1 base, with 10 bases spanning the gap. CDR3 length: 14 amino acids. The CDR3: CASSLTRGSYEQYF. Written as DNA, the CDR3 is TGTGCCAGCAGTTTGACCAGGGGTTCCTACGAGCAGTACTTC. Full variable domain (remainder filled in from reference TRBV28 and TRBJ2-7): DVKVTQSSRYLVKRTGEKVFLECVQDMDHENMFWYRQDPGLGLRLIYFSYDVKMKEKGDIPEGYSVSREKKERFSLILESASTNQTSMYLCASSLTRGSYEQYFGPGTRLTVT.

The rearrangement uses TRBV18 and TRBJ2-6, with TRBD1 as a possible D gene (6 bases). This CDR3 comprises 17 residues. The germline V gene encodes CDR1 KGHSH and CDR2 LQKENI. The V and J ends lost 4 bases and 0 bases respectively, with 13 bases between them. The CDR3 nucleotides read TGTGCCAGCTCACTGTTAAGGGGGTCCTCTGGGGCCAACGTCCTGACTTTC. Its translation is CASSLLRGSSGANVLTF.